This T cell receptor (beta chain) was captured in a study of PD-L1 blockade in urothelial cancer. At the level of the study: Enrolled patients had been treated previously with 0 to 3 chemotherapy regimens.

TCRdb keeps only in-frame clones here, not all; method: immunoSEQ multiplex PCR. The sample lists 30,000 to 50,000 clones; roughly 92% were seen once. Documented time point: pretreatment peripheral blood. Germline CDR1 MDHEN, CDR2 SYDVKM. The CDR3 totals 13 residues. J gave up 6 bases and V 9 bases, and 6 bases lay outside the gene matches. The sequence derives from a woman aged 55-70 years with urothelial cancer. The rearrangement links TRBV28 to TRBJ1-4, with 8 bases fitting TRBD1. Sequencing used PBMCs, obtained around atezolizumab (anti-PD-L1) treatment. The CDR3 protein is CASMDRVHEKLFF. CDR3 DNA sequence: TGTGCCAGTATGGACAGGGTGCATGAAAAACTGTTTTTT.